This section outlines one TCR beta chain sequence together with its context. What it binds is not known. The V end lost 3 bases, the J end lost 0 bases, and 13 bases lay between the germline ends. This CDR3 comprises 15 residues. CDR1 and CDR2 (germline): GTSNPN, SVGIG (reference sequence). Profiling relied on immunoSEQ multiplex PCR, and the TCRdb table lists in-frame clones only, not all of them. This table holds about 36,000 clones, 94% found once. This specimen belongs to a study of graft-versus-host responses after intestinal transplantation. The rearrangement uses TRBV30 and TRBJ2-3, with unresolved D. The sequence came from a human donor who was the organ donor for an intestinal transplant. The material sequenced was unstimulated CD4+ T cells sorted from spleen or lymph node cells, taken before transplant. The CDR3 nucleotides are TGTGCCTGGAGCCGCGGCAAGACGAGCACAGATACGCAGTATTTT. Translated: CAWSRGKTSTDTQYF. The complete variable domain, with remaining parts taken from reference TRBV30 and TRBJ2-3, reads SQTIHQWPATLVQPVGSPLSLECTVEGTSNPNLYWYRQAAGRGLQLLFYSVGIGQISSEVPQNLSASRPQDRQFILSSKKLLLSDSGFYLCAWSRGKTSTDTQYFGPGTRLTVL.